These 7 T cell receptor beta chains originate from one sample sequenced in a study of blood T cell repertoires in COVID-19. Here immunoSEQ multiplex PCR was the method, and the copy in TCRdb shows in-frame clones only, minus some. The table has 200,000 to 250,000 clones, roughly four fifths seen once. The sample taken for sequencing was PBMCs or T cells enriched from blood (not recorded which). These receptor sequences come from a woman between 50 and 59 years old who had been exposed to COVID-19.

Written as DNA, the CDR3 is TGTGCCAGCAGCTTACGCTCGGGACAGGGCTCGAGCACCGGGGAGCTGTTTTTT. Protein sequence: CASSLRSGQGSSTGELFF. This chain joins TRBV7-7 and TRBJ2-2, with 9 bases identical to TRBD1. Unmatched junction bases numbered 11, after V lost 2 bases and J lost 4 bases. The V gene's germline CDR1 is SSHAT and CDR2 FNYEAQ (reference sequence). This CDR3 has 18 amino acids. Full variable domain (rest looked up from reference TRBV7-7 and TRBJ2-2): GAGVSQSPRYKVTKRGQDVTLRCDPISSHATLYWYQQALGQGPEFLTYFNYEAQPDKSGLPSDRFSAERPEGSISTLTIQRTEQRDSAMYRCASSLRSGQGSSTGELFFGEGSRLTVL.

The genes are TRBV12-3 or TRBV12-4 and TRBJ1-2; D is possibly TRBD1 (6 bases). The CDR3 contains 13 residues. Trimming left V 5 bases short and J 5 bases short, with 12 bases between. The CDR3 sequence is CASSLRDTYGYTF. The CDR3 DNA reads TGTGCCAGCAGTCTCCGGGACACTTATGGCTACACCTTC.

This chain joins TRBV9 and TRBJ1-2, with a tentative D call TRBD1 (5 bases). Trimming removed 2 bases from V and 7 bases from J, with 9 bases in between. CDR1 and CDR2 (germline): SGDLS, YYNGEE. This CDR3 region has 12 residues. The DNA for the CDR3 is TGTGCCAGCAGCGTTGGCGGGACTGGCTACACCTTC. Amino acid sequence: CASSVGGTGYTF.

The gene calls are TRBV11-2 and TRBJ1-3; D is ambiguous. Germline V gene lookup returns CDR1 SGHAT and CDR2 FQNNGV. Trimming took 7 bases from V and 4 from J, leaving 11 bases between them. The CDR3 extends over 13 amino acids. CDR3 DNA: TGTGCCAGCACTCCACTTATGGGAAACACCATATATTTT. Protein sequence: CASTPLMGNTIYF.

The chain's CDR3 is CASSFTGRGAFF. CDR3 bases: TGTGCCAGCAGTTTCACGGGCAGGGGTGCTTTCTTT. The genes are TRBV12-3 or TRBV12-4 and TRBJ1-1; a weak D match, TRBD1 (6 bases). The CDR3 sequence is 12 residues long. The ends were cut back, 3 bases at V and 11 bases at J, with 13 bases in the middle.

The chain couples TRBV10-3 to TRBJ1-3, with no clear D. Trimming pared 6 bases from V and 0 bases from J, leaving 9 bases between. There are 14 residues in the CDR3. Germline CDR1 reads ENHRY; CDR2 reads SYGVKD. CDR3 amino acids: CAIRAVSSGNTIYF. In DNA form, the CDR3 reads TGTGCCATCAGGGCGGTGAGCTCTGGAAACACCATATATTTT.

V gene TRBV7-9 combines with J gene TRBJ1-1, with a possible D match to TRBD1 (6 bases). The CDR3 extends over 12 amino acids. Trimming left V 1 base short and J 11 bases short, with 11 bases between. Germline CDR1 is SEHNR and CDR2 is FQNEAQ (reference sequence). The CDR3 nucleotides read TGTGCCAGCAGCTTAGTGGGAAGGGGGGCTTTCTTT. Encoded protein: CASSLVGRGAFF.